Below, 16 T cell receptor beta chains from the same sample are listed, as sequenced in a study of response to subunit inactivated influenza vaccine. TCRdb reprocessed the RT-PCR reads via MiXCR and lists one record per CDR3 protein. This table holds 630,000 or so distinct CDR3 sequences, 15% to 18% found once. The sequences come from PBMCs from blood, collected 12 days after vaccination. These receptors all stem from a man in his fifties or sixties who received an inactivated influenza vaccine.

Notes on this clonotype: An end of the junction does not agree with germline; a read error may underlie this. V is TRBV18 and J is TRBJ1-2; 9 bases line up with TRBD1. Germline V lookup: CDR1 KGHSH, CDR2 LQKENI. The CDR3 has 13 residues. CDR3 sequence: CASSSGTGSPLIF. The CDR3 nucleotides are TGTGCCAGCTCGTCCGGGACAGGGTCTCCCCTCATCTTC.

This clonotype occurred many times. The chain employs TRBV2 and TRBJ2-1; D could derive from TRBD1 or TRBD2 (6 bases each). The CDR3 spans 13 residues. Germline V lookup: CDR1 SNHLY, CDR2 FYNNEI. Trimming removed 4 bases at V and 8 bases at J, with 12 bases between. The CDR3: CASSARRGDEQFF. In DNA, the CDR3 is TGTGCCAGCAGTGCCAGGAGGGGGGATGAGCAGTTCTTC.

The chain joins TRBV5-1 to TRBJ2-1, with 11 positions matching TRBD1. The germline gives CDR1 SGHRS, CDR2 YFSETQ. The junction had 11 bases not matched to a gene; V was cut back by 5 bases and J by 7 bases. This CDR3 region has 16 residues. The CDR3 reads CASSRRTGGGLNEQFF. CDR3 DNA sequence: TGCGCCAGCAGTCGGAGGACAGGGGGCGGTCTAAATGAGCAGTTCTTC.

This clonotype appeared a few times. The J gene is TRBJ1-4, the V gene TRBV28; 8 nucleotides match TRBD1. Per germline, CDR1 MDHEN and CDR2 SYDVKM. V dropped 7 bases and J dropped 7; count of bases not matched to a gene: 14. The CDR3 has 16 residues. The CDR3 here is CASTPRGRGLREKLFF. For the CDR3, the DNA is TGTGCCAGCACCCCCCGAGGCAGGGGGCTGCGTGAAAAACTGTTTTTT.

This clonotype was seen more than once but under ten times. The chain combines TRBV7-9 with TRBJ2-3, with D uncertain. Germline CDR1 SEHNR, CDR2 FQNEAQ (reference sequence). Trimming cost V 5 bases and J 4 bases, with 10 bases left between them. The CDR3 is 13 amino acids. The DNA for the CDR3 is TGTGCCAGCAGCCCCGCTTGGGCAGATACGCAGTATTTT. It translates to CASSPAWADTQYF.

The chain carries TRBV30 and TRBJ2-3; tentatively, D is TRBD2 (5 bases). Germline V CDR1 and CDR2: GTSNPN, SVGIG (reference sequence). CDR3 length: 12 amino acids. The V gene lost 6 bases and the J gene lost 0 bases, with 7 bases spanning the gap. CDR3 amino acids: CACGGSTDTQYF. In DNA, the CDR3 is TGTGCCTGTGGAGGTAGCACAGATACGCAGTATTTT.

Only a few counts were recorded for this clonotype. J is TRBJ1-5 and V is TRBV11-2; 11 nucleotides match TRBD1. The trim removed 4 bases at V and 5 bases at J, leaving 19 bases unmatched. The CDR3 runs 20 residues. Germline values: CDR1 SGHAT, CDR2 FQNNGV. CDR3 loop: CASSSDLGQGAGWEHQPQHF. In nucleotides, the CDR3 is TGTGCCAGCAGCTCCGACCTAGGACAGGGGGCAGGTTGGGAACATCAGCCCCAGCATTTT.

The J gene is TRBJ1-5, the V gene TRBV19; a weak D match, TRBD1 (5 bases). Germline CDR1 and CDR2: LNHDA and SQIVND (reference sequence). Between the trimmed V and J ends, which lost 0 bases and 7 bases, there was a span of 7 bases. The CDR3 covers 13 residues. Here the CDR3 DNA reads TGTGCCAGTAGTATAGAGGGGCACCAGCCCCAGCATTTT. It translates to CASSIEGHQPQHF.

The chain uses TRBV20-1 and TRBJ2-7; either TRBD1 or TRBD2 may fit D (6 bases each). The ends were cut back, 1 base at V and 0 bases at J, with 16 bases in the middle. From germline, CDR1 is DFQATT and CDR2 SNEGSKA (reference sequence). The CDR3 sequence is 16 residues long. CDR3 DNA: TGCAGTGCTAGAGGGGGGCCAGCGGGCAACTCCTACGAGCAGTACTTC. This encodes CSARGGPAGNSYEQYF.

V and J are TRBV20-1 and TRBJ2-1; TRBD1 might be the D (6 bases). Germline-derived CDR1 and CDR2 are DFQATT and SNEGSKA (reference sequence). The CDR3 spans 14 residues. Trimming left V 6 bases short and J 3 bases short, with 15 bases between. CDR3 sequence: CSALRGMIYNEQFF. DNA of the CDR3: TGCAGTGCCTTAAGGGGGATGATCTACAATGAGCAGTTCTTC.

The chain employs TRBV5-1 and TRBJ2-4, with 10 nucleotides matching TRBD2. Trimming took 4 bases from V and 0 from J; bases not matched to a gene: 10. The CDR3 runs to 18 residues. In germline, CDR1 is SGHRS, CDR2 YFSETQ. CDR3 loop: CASSDGLADLLAKNIQYF. In nucleotides, the CDR3 is TGCGCCAGCAGCGACGGACTAGCGGACCTACTAGCCAAAAACATTCAGTACTTC.

This clonotype came up a few times. An end of the junction does not agree with germline; a read error may underlie this. This sequence joins TRBV11-3 and TRBJ2-5; 9 bases map to TRBD1. The CDR3 is 17 amino acids. The V gene's germline CDR1 is SGHNT and CDR2 YENEEA. Here the CDR3 DNA reads TGTGCCTGCAGCTTAGGAGGGACAGGGCACCACCAAGAGACCCAGTACTTC. Residues: CACSLGGTGHHQETQYF. The full variable domain, rest sourced from reference TRBV11-3 and TRBJ2-5, is EAGVVQSPRYKIIEKKQPVAFWCNPISGHNTLYWYLQNLGQGPELLIRYENEEAVDDSQLPKDRFSAERLKGVDSTLKIQPAELGDSAVYLCACSLGGTGHHQETQYFGPGTRLLVL.

This clonotype was detected a few times. The CDR3 loop reads CASASNSYEQYF. The CDR3 DNA follows: TGTGCCAGCGCCAGTAACTCCTACGAGCAGTACTTC. The chain joins TRBV5-5 to TRBJ2-7; D remains unclear. The germline V gene encodes CDR1 SGHKS and CDR2 YYEKEE (reference sequence). The ends were cut back, 7 bases at V and 0 bases at J, with 8 bases in the middle. The CDR3 extends over 12 amino acids.

Many counts were recorded for this clonotype. The chain combines TRBV4-2 with TRBJ1-1; no firm D call. Germline loops: CDR1 LGHNA, CDR2 YNFKEQ. The length of the CDR3 is 15 residues. V lost 1 base and J 3 bases, leaving 12 bases between the germline ends. DNA for the CDR3: TGTGCCAGCAGCCAAGTTCCTGGCTCAGACACTGAAGCTTTCTTT. As protein: CASSQVPGSDTEAFF.

J is TRBJ2-1 and V is TRBV5-1, with 8 positions matching TRBD2. V shed 1 base and J 7 bases; nucleotides not matched to a gene: 10. Germline loops: CDR1 SGHRS, CDR2 YFSETQ. CDR3 length: 16 amino acids. This CDR3 reads CASSLNGGGLENEQFF. For the CDR3, the DNA is TGCGCCAGCAGCTTGAACGGGGGGGGACTAGAAAATGAGCAGTTCTTC. Filled out from reference TRBV5-1 and TRBJ2-1, the complete variable domain reads KAGVTQTPRYLIKTRGQQVTLSCSPISGHRSVSWYQQTPGQGLQFLFEYFSETQRNKGNFPGRFSGRQFSNSRSEMNVSTLELGDSALYLCASSLNGGGLENEQFFGPGTRLTVL.

This chain connects TRBV10-1 to TRBJ2-1; D perhaps matches TRBD2 (6 bases). Trimming took 0 bases from V and 7 from J, leaving 7 bases between them. The CDR3 spans 13 residues. Germline lookup yields CDR1 WNHNN and CDR2 SYGVQD (reference sequence). CDR3 nucleotides: TGCGCCAGCAGTGAGTCGGCGGGGAATGAGCAGTTCTTC. Its protein product is CASSESAGNEQFF.